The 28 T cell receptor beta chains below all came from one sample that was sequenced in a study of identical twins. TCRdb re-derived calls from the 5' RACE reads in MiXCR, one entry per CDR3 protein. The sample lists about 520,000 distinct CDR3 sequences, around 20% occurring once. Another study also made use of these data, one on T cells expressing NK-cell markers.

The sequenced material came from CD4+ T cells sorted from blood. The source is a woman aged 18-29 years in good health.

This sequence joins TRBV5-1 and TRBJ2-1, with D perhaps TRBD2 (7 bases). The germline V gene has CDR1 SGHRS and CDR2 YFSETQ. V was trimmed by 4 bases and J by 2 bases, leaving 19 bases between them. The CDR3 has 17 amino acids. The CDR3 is CASSGGAGRLTYNEQFF. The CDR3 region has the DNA TGCGCCAGCAGCGGGGGGGCAGGGCGCTTAACCTACAATGAGCAGTTCTTC.

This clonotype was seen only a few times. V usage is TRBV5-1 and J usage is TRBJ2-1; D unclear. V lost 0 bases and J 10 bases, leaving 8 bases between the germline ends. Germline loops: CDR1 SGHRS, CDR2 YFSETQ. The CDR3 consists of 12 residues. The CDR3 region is CASSLAKYEQFF. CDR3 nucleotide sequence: TGCGCCAGCAGCTTGGCCAAATACGAGCAGTTCTTC.

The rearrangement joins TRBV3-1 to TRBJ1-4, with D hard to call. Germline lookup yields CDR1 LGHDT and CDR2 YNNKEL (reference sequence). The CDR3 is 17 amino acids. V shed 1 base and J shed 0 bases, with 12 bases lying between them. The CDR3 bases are TGTGCCAGCAGCCAAGTGAGCTACCCATCAACTAATGAAAAACTGTTTTTT. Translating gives CASSQVSYPSTNEKLFF.

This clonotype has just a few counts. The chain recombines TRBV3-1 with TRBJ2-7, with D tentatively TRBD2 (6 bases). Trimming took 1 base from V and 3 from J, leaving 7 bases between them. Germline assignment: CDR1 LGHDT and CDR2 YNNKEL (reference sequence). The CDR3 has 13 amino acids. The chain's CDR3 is CASSQAAGYEQYF. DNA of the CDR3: TGTGCCAGCAGCCAAGCAGCGGGCTACGAGCAGTACTTC.

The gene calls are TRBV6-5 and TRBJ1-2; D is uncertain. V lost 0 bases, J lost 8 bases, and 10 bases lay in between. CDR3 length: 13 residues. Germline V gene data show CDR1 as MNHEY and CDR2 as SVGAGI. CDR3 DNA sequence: TGTGCCAGCAGTTACTCAATGGTTAGGGGCTACACCTTC. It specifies CASSYSMVRGYTF.

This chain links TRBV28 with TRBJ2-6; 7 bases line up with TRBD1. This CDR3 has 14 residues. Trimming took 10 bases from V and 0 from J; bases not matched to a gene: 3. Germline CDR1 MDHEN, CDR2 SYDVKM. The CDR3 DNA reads TGTGCCACCCGGACAGGCTCTGGGGCCAACGTCCTGACTTTC. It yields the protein CATRTGSGANVLTF. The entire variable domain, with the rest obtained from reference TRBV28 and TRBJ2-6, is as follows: DVKVTQSSRYLVKRTGEKVFLECVQDMDHENMFWYRQDPGLGLRLIYFSYDVKMKEKGDIPEGYSVSREKKERFSLILESASTNQTSMYLCATRTGSGANVLTFGAGSRLTVL.

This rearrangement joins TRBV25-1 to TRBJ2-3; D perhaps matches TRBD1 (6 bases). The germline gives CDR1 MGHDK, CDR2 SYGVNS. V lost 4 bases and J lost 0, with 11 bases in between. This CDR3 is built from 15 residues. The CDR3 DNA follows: TGTGCCAGCAGTGGATACAGGGCAAGCACAGATACGCAGTATTTT. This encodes CASSGYRASTDTQYF.

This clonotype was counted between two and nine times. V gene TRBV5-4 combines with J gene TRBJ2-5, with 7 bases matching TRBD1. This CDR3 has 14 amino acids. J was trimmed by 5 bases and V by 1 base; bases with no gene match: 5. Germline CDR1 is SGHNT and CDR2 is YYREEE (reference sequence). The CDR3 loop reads CASSLQGGAETQYF. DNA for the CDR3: TGTGCCAGCAGCTTGCAAGGGGGCGCGGAGACCCAGTACTTC.

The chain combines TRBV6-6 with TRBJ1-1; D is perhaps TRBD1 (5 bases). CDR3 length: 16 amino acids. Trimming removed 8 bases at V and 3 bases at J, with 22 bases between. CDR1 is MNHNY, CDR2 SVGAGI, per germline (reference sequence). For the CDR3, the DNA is TGTGCCAGCCATATAGACAGCCAAGGTAGTTACACTGAAGCTTTCTTT. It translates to CASHIDSQGSYTEAFF.

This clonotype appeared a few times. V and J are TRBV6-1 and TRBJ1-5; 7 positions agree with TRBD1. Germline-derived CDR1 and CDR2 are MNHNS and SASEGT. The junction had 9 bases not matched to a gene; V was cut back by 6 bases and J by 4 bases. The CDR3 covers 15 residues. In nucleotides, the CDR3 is TGTGCCAGCAGGCGACAGGGTATGGATAATCAGCCCCAGCATTTT. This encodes CASRRQGMDNQPQHF.

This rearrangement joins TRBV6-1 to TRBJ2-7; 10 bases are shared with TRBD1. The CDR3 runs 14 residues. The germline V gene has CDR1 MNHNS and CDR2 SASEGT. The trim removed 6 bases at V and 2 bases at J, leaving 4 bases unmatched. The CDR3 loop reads CASRWDRGTYEQYF. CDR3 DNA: TGTGCCAGCAGATGGGACAGGGGTACCTACGAGCAGTACTTC.

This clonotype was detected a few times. The CDR3, as DNA: TGCAGTGCCGAGGGTGGGGGAGAGACCCAGTACTTC. Translated: CSAEGGGETQYF. J is TRBJ2-5 and V is TRBV20-1; D may be TRBD1 or TRBD2 (5 bases each). The CDR3 totals 12 residues. Germline V CDR1 and CDR2: DFQATT, SNEGSKA (reference sequence). V lost 6 bases and J lost 4, with 12 bases in between.

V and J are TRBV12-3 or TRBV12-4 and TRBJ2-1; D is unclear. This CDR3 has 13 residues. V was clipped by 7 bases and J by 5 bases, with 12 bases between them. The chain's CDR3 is CASTGYLDNEQFF. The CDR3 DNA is TGTGCCAGCACCGGATATCTTGACAATGAGCAGTTCTTC.

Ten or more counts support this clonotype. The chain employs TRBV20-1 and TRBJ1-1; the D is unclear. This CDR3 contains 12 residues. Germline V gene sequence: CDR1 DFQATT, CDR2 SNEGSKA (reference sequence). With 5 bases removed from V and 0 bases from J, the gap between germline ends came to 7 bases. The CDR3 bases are TGCAGTGCTCCATACATGAACACTGAAGCTTTCTTT. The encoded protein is CSAPYMNTEAFF.

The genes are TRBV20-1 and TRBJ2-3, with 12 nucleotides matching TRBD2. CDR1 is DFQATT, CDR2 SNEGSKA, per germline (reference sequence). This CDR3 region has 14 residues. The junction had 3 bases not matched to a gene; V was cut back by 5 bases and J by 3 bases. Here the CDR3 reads CSAGLAGTTDTQYF. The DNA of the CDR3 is TGCAGTGCTGGACTAGCGGGGACAACAGATACGCAGTATTTT.

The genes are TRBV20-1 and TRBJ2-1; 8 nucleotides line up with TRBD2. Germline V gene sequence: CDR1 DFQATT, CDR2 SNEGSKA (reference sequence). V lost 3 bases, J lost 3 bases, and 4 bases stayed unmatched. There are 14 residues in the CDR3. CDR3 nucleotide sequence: TGCAGTGCTAGTAGCGGGGTGGTCTACAATGAGCAGTTCTTC. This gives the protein CSASSGVVYNEQFF.

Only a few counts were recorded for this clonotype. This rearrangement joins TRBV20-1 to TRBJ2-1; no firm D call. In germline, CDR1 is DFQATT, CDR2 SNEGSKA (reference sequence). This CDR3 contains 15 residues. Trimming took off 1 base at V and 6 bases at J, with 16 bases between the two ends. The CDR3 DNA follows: TGCAGTGCTAGAGCCGGGCGATCACTGGGCAATGAGCAGTTCTTC. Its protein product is CSARAGRSLGNEQFF.

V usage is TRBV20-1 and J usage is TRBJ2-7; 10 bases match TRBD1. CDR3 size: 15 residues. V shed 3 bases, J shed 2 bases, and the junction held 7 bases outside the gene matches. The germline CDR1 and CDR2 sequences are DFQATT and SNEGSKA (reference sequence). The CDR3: CSASPADRGAYEQYF. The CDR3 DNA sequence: TGCAGTGCTAGTCCTGCGGACAGGGGGGCCTACGAGCAGTACTTC.

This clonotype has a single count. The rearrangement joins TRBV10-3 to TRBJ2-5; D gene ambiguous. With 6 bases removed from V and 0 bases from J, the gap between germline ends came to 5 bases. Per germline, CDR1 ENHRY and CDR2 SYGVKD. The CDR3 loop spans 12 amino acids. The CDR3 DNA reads TGTGCCATCAGCCCCAACCAAGAGACCCAGTACTTC. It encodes CAISPNQETQYF.

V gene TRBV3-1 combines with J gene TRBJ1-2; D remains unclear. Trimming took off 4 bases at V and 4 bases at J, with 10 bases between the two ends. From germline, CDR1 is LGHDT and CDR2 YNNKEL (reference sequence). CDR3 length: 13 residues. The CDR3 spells CASSLRSFYGYTF. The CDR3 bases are TGTGCCAGCAGCCTCCGGTCTTTCTATGGCTACACCTTC.

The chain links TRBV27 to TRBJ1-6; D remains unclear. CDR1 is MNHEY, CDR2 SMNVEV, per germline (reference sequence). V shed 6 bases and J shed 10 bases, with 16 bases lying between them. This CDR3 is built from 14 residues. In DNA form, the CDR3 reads TGTGCCAGCAGGGGAGAGTTCGGACCCTCACCCCTCCACTTT. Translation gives CASRGEFGPSPLHF.

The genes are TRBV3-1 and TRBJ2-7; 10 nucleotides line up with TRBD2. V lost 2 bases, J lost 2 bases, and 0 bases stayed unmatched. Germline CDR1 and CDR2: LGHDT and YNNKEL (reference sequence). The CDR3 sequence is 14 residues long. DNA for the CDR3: TGTGCCAGCAGCCAAAGCGGGGGGGCCTACGAGCAGTACTTC. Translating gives CASSQSGGAYEQYF.

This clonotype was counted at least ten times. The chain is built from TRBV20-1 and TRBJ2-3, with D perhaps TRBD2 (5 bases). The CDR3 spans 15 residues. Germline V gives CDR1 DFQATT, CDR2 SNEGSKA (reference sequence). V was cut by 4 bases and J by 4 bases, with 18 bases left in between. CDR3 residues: CSAKSFRGAADTQYF. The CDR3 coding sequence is TGCAGTGCTAAATCCTTCCGGGGAGCCGCAGATACGCAGTATTTT.

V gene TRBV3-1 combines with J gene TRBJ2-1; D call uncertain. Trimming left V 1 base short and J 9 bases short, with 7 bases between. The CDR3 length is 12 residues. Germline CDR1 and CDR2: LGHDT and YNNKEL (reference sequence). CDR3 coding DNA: TGTGCCAGCAGCCAAGGGCCTAGTGAGCAGTTCTTC. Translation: CASSQGPSEQFF.

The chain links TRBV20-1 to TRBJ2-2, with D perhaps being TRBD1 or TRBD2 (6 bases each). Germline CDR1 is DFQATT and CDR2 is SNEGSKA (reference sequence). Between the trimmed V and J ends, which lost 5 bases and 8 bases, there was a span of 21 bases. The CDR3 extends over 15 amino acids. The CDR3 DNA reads TGCAGTGCTCGCTCCGGAACGGAGGGGGTAGGGGAGCTGTTTTTT. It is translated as CSARSGTEGVGELFF.

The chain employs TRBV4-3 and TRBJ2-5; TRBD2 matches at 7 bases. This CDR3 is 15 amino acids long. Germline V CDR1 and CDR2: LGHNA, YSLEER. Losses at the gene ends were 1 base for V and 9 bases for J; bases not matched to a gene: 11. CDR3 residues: CASSQGGGSGMSQYF. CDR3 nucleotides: TGCGCCAGCAGCCAAGGAGGCGGGAGTGGTATGTCCCAGTACTTC.

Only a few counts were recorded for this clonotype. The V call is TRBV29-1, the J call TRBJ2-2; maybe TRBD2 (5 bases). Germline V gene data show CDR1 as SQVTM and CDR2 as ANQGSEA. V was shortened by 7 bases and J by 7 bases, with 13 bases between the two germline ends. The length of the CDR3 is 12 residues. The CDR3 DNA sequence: TGCAGCGCCCAGATTGGAGGCGGGGAGCTGTTTTTT. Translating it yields CSAQIGGGELFF.

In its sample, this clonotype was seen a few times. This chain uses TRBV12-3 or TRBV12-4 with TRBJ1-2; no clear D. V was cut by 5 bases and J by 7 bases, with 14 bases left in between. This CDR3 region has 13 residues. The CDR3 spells CASSLREGLGYTF. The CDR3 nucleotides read TGTGCCAGCAGTCTCCGGGAGGGCCTTGGCTACACCTTC.